The T cell receptor beta chain under discussion was sequenced for a study of identical twins. This clonotype was seen at least ten times. Germline values: CDR1 MDHEN, CDR2 SYDVKM. The CDR3 covers 17 residues. V was pared by 5 bases and J by 4 bases, with 22 bases between. Each CDR3 protein is one row after TCRdb ran MiXCR on the 5' RACE reads. The sample contains 690,000 or so distinct CDR3 sequences, more than 6.5% of which appear only once. This same sample was also part of a study on yellow fever vaccine responses in identical twins.

The sample comprised PBMCs. The receptor comes from a woman in her late teens or twenties in good health. The V gene is TRBV28, the J gene TRBJ2-3, with D possibly being TRBD1 (6 bases). This CDR3 reads CASSPHQGGEGPDTQYF. CDR3 nucleotides: TGTGCCAGCAGTCCCCATCAAGGGGGAGAGGGCCCAGATACGCAGTATTTT.